Below, one T cell receptor beta chain is given with its context. The same CDR3 can be traced to other DNA sequences in this sample. This entry is derived from a study of blood T cell repertoires in COVID-19. This CDR3 contains 15 residues. The germline V gene encodes CDR1 MNHEY and CDR2 SMNVEV (reference sequence). V was trimmed by 5 bases and J by 2 bases, leaving 13 bases between them. Authors' data handling: Cell counts per sample came from amplifying reference gene primers. Repertoires were generated with immunoSEQ multiplex PCR, while TCRdb's copy carries only in-frame clones and drops some. V and J calls and clone size are those listed in that table; D and trimming were worked out from the DNA. The sample yields a few hundred thousand clones, 70% to 90% seen once. This study enrolled people aged about 18 to 100 from about two dozen US geographic areas. Which cohort a participant joined came from the clinical history participants gave.

Source material: PBMCs or T cells enriched from blood (not recorded which). The chain links TRBV27 to TRBJ1-5, with TRBD1 as a possible D gene (5 bases). The sequence derives from a woman aged 45 to 65 who had been exposed to COVID-19. CDR3 in amino acids: CASSLRGGGNQPQHF. In nucleotides, the CDR3 is TGTGCCAGCAGTCTTAGGGGCGGTGGCAATCAGCCCCAGCATTTT.